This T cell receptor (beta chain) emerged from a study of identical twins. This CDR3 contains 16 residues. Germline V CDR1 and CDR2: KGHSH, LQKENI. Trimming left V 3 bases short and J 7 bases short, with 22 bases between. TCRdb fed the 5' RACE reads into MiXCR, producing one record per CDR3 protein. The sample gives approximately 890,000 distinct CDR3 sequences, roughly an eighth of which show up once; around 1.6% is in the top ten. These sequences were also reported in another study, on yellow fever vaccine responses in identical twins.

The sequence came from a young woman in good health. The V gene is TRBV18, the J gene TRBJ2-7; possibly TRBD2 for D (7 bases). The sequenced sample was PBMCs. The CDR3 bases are TGTGCCAGCTCACCCTTAGGGGGGGCCCCTGTTTATGAGCAGTACTTC. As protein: CASSPLGGAPVYEQYF.